This T cell receptor beta chain stems from a study of blood T cell repertoires in COVID-19. Whole-study context: Specimens from acute and convalescent COVID-19 originated in the United States, Italy and Spain.

Trimming cost V 7 bases and J 5 bases, with 9 bases left between them. The CDR3 extends over 13 amino acids. The V gene's germline CDR1 is LNHDA and CDR2 SQIVND (reference sequence). This clone has a handful of counts. As processed by the authors: Researchers report that nucleated cell counts were estimated from reference gene primer amplification. The table came from immunoSEQ multiplex PCR; TCRdb's copy has only in-frame clones and leaves some out. The V and J calls and the clone size are those of that table, but D and trimming were determined from the DNA. The table includes 200,000 to 300,000 clones, approximately 90% detected once.

The sequenced sample was peripheral blood. The chain uses TRBV19 and TRBJ1-6, with D possibly TRBD1 on 6 matching bases. The clonotype originates from a woman aged 40 to 49 with acute or convalescent COVID-19. CDR3 amino acids: CASTRQDNSPLHF. The CDR3 bases are TGTGCCAGTACCCGACAGGATAATTCACCCCTCCACTTT.